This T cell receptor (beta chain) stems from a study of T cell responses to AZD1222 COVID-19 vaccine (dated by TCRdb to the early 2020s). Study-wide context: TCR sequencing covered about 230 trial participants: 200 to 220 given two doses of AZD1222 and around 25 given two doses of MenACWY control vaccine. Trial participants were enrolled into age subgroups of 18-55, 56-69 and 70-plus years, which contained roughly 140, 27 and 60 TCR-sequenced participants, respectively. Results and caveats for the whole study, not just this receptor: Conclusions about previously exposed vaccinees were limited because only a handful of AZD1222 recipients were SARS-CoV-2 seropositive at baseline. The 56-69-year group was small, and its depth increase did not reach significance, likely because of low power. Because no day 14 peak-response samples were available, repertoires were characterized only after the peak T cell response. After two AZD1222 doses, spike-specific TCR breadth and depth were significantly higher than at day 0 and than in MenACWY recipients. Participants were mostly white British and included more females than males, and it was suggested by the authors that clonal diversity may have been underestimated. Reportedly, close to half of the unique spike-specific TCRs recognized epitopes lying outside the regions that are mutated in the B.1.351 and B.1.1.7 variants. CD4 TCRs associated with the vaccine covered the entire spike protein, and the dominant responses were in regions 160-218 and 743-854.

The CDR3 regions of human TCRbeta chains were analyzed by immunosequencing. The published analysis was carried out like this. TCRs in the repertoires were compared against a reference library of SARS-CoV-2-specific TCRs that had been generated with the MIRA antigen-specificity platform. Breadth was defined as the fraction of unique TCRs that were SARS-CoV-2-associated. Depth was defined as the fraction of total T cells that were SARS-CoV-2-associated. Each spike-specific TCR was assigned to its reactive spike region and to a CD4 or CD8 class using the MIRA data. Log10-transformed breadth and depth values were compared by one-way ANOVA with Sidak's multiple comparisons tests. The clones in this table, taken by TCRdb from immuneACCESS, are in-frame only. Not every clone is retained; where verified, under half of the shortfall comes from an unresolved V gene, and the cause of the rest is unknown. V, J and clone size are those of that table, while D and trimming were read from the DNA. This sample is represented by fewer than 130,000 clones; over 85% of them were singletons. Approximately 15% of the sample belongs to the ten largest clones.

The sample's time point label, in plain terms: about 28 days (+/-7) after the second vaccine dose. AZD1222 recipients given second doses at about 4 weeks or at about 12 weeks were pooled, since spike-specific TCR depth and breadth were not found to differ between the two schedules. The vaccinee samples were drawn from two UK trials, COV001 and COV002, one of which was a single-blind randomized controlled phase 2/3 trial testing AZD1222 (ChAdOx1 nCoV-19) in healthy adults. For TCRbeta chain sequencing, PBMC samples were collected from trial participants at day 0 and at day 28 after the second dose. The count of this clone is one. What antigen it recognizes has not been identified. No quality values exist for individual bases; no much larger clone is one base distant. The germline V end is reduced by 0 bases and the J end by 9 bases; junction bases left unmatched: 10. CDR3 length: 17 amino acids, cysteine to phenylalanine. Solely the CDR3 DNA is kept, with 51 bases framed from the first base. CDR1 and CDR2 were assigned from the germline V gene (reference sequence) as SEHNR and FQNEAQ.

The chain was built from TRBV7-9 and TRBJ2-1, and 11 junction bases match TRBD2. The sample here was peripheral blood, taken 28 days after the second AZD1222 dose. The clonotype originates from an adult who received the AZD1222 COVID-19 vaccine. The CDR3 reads CASSLALIAGGPGEQFF. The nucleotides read TGTGCCAGCAGCTTAGCGCTTATAGCGGGAGGGCCGGGTGAGCAGTTCTTC.